A selection of T cell receptor beta chains follows, all from one sample in a study of T cell repertoires in cytomegalovirus infection. A single record per CDR3 protein comes from TCRdb applying MiXCR to the reads. The data contain approximately 730,000 distinct CDR3 sequences, 30% to 35% of them singletons. No antigen has been assigned to these receptors. Material: cultured PBMCs, obtained from culture after CMV antigen stimulation. These receptors all stem from a human donor in good health (CMV status not recorded). Some clones in this sample may be carry-over from other donors' samples. Each CDR3 is given with its conserved first and last residue. The D gene is left open where the match is weak. A clone size is listed for some rows: how often the clone was seen (once, few, many), or a class if it is expanded.

D gene: .; J gene: TRBJ2-5; clone size: .; V gene: TRBV4-3; CDR3 DNA: TGCGCCAGCAGCCAGGGGACGATTATCTACCAAGAGACCCAGTACTTC; CDR3 protein: CASSQGTIIYQETQYF
D gene: TRBD2; J gene: TRBJ2-7; clone size: .; V gene: TRBV6-1; CDR3 DNA: TGTGCCAGCAGTAGGACTAGCGGTTCTAGCGAGCAGTACTTC; CDR3 protein: CASSRTSGSSEQYF
D gene: TRBD1; J gene: TRBJ1-1; clone size: few; V gene: TRBV28; CDR3 DNA: TGTGCCAGCTGCCGGGACAGGGTGAACACTGAAGCTTTCTTT; CDR3 protein: CASCRDRVNTEAFF
D gene: .; J gene: TRBJ2-1; clone size: few; V gene: TRBV12-3/TRBV12-4; CDR3 DNA: TGTGCCAGCAGTCCCCGGGGGCGGGGGTCCTACAATGAGCAGTTCTTC; CDR3 protein: CASSPRGRGSYNEQFF
D gene: .; J gene: TRBJ2-2; clone size: .; V gene: TRBV2; CDR3 DNA: TGTGCCAGCAGCCTGACGGCCCCCACCGGGGAGCTGTTTTTT; CDR3 protein: CASSLTAPTGELFF
D gene: .; J gene: TRBJ2-1; clone size: .; V gene: TRBV20-1; CDR3 DNA: TGCAGTGCTGTCGCGGGGTCCCACAATGAGCAGTTCTTC; CDR3 protein: CSAVAGSHNEQFF
D gene: .; J gene: TRBJ1-1; clone size: .; V gene: TRBV27; CDR3 DNA: TGTGCCAGCGACCCCCTTCCGAGGCCCGTTAATGCAGCTTTCTTT; CDR3 protein: CASDPLPRPVNAAFF
D gene: .; J gene: TRBJ2-3; clone size: .; V gene: TRBV6-2/TRBV6-3; CDR3 DNA: TGTGCCAGCAGTTACTCGATCTGGATAGATACGCAGTATTTT; CDR3 protein: CASSYSIWIDTQYF
D gene: .; J gene: TRBJ1-1; clone size: .; V gene: TRBV29-1; CDR3 DNA: TGCAGCGTTGAAGGCGTTCGGGGGCGAAACACTGAAGCTTTCTTT; CDR3 protein: CSVEGVRGRNTEAFF
D gene: .; J gene: TRBJ2-3; clone size: .; V gene: TRBV2; CDR3 DNA: TGTGCCAGCAGGCAGTCGACCGGGGATACGCAGTATTTT; CDR3 protein: CASRQSTGDTQYF
D gene: TRBD1; J gene: TRBJ1-1; clone size: .; V gene: TRBV20-1; CDR3 DNA: TGCAGTGCTAGAGAACCGGGACAGGGAACTGAAGCTTTCTTT; CDR3 protein: CSAREPGQGTEAFF
D gene: .; J gene: TRBJ1-2; clone size: few; V gene: TRBV7-2; CDR3 DNA: TGTGCCAGCAGCGAAACGGGGAGAGGCTACACCTTC; CDR3 protein: CASSETGRGYTF
D gene: .; J gene: TRBJ1-5; clone size: .; V gene: TRBV15; CDR3 DNA: TGTGCCACCAGCCCCCAAAGTGGTTTTAATCAGCCCCAGCATTTT; CDR3 protein: CATSPQSGFNQPQHF
D gene: .; J gene: TRBJ2-1; clone size: few; V gene: TRBV7-2; CDR3 DNA: TGTGCCAGCAGCTCCGGAACCCAACGGGACGATGAGCAGTTCTTC; CDR3 protein: CASSSGTQRDDEQFF
D gene: .; J gene: TRBJ2-7; clone size: .; V gene: TRBV6-6; CDR3 DNA: TGTGCCAGCAGTGAGGACAGAGACGGCGAGCAGTACTTC; CDR3 protein: CASSEDRDGEQYF
D gene: .; J gene: TRBJ2-1; clone size: .; V gene: TRBV4-1; CDR3 DNA: TGCGCCAGCAGCCCCCGGGACACTGCCTACAATGAGCAGTTCTTC; CDR3 protein: CASSPRDTAYNEQFF
D gene: TRBD1; J gene: TRBJ2-5; clone size: .; V gene: TRBV12-3/TRBV12-4; CDR3 DNA: TGTGCCAGCAGAAAGGGACAGACCTATTACCAAGAGACCCAGTACTTC; CDR3 protein: CASRKGQTYYQETQYF
D gene: .; J gene: TRBJ1-1; clone size: few; V gene: TRBV12-3/TRBV12-4; CDR3 DNA: TGTGCCAGCAGCTCGACACATCTTGCTTTCTTT; CDR3 protein: CASSSTHLAFF
D gene: TRBD2; J gene: TRBJ2-1; clone size: .; V gene: TRBV12-3/TRBV12-4; CDR3 DNA: TGTGCCAGCAGTCGAACTAGCGGGAGTGTTTATGAGCAGTTCTTC; CDR3 protein: CASSRTSGSVYEQFF
D gene: .; J gene: TRBJ2-5; clone size: .; V gene: TRBV19; CDR3 DNA: TGTGCCAGTAGTATACCAGGGTACCAAGAGACCCAGTACTTC; CDR3 protein: CASSIPGYQETQYF
D gene: TRBD2; J gene: TRBJ2-1; clone size: .; V gene: TRBV11-3; CDR3 DNA: TGTGCCAGCAGCTTAGGCCCCCAAGCGGGAGAGGGGCAGTTCTTC; CDR3 protein: CASSLGPQAGEGQFF
D gene: TRBD2; J gene: TRBJ2-2; clone size: few; V gene: TRBV7-2; CDR3 DNA: TGTGCCAGCAGCCGAAGCGGGAGGAACACCGGGGAGCTGTTTTTT; CDR3 protein: CASSRSGRNTGELFF
D gene: .; J gene: TRBJ2-2; clone size: .; V gene: TRBV28; CDR3 DNA: TGTGCCACCAACCGACACTACAGCTCAAACACCGGGGAGCTGTTTTTT; CDR3 protein: CATNRHYSSNTGELFF
D gene: TRBD2; J gene: TRBJ2-3; clone size: .; V gene: TRBV5-4; CDR3 DNA: TGTGCCAGCCGAACTAGCGGGAGTATTACAGATACGCAGTATTTT; CDR3 protein: CASRTSGSITDTQYF
D gene: .; J gene: TRBJ2-7; clone size: .; V gene: TRBV29-1; CDR3 DNA: TGCAGCGTCAGGGGGGGACAGGTCGAGCAGTACTTC; CDR3 protein: CSVRGGQVEQYF
D gene: TRBD2; J gene: TRBJ2-4; clone size: few; V gene: TRBV19; CDR3 DNA: TGTGCCAGTAGCGGGAGGGGTTCCAAAAACATTCAGTACTTC; CDR3 protein: CASSGRGSKNIQYF
D gene: .; J gene: TRBJ1-6; clone size: .; V gene: TRBV27; CDR3 DNA: TGTGCCAGCAGTGAGGGGTGGGCGAGTAATTCACCCCTCCACTTT; CDR3 protein: CASSEGWASNSPLHF
D gene: .; J gene: TRBJ1-1; clone size: many; V gene: TRBV12-3/TRBV12-4; CDR3 DNA: TGTGCCAGCAGTTTCGCCAGAGAAAACACTGAAGCTTTCTTT; CDR3 protein: CASSFARENTEAFF
D gene: .; J gene: TRBJ2-3; clone size: .; V gene: TRBV4-3; CDR3 DNA: TGCGCCAGCAGCCACGCTCGGGATCCCACAGATACGCAGTATTTT; CDR3 protein: CASSHARDPTDTQYF
D gene: .; J gene: TRBJ2-1; clone size: .; V gene: TRBV24-1; CDR3 DNA: TGTGCCACCAGTGGCGACGGACTGACAGGCGATGAGCAGTTCTTC; CDR3 protein: CATSGDGLTGDEQFF
D gene: TRBD2; J gene: TRBJ2-7; clone size: few; V gene: TRBV7-9; CDR3 DNA: TGTGCCAGCAGCCTCGGCTGGGCGGGAGGGCCGCAGGAGCAGTACTTC; CDR3 protein: CASSLGWAGGPQEQYF
D gene: .; J gene: TRBJ2-7; clone size: few; V gene: TRBV20-1; CDR3 DNA: TGCAGTGCTAGAGATTGGGGAAAGACCAGCTCCTACGAGCAGTACTTC; CDR3 protein: CSARDWGKTSSYEQYF
D gene: TRBD2; J gene: TRBJ2-7; clone size: .; V gene: TRBV27; CDR3 DNA: TGTGCCAGCAGTTTGAAGGCCCCGACCTTGGCGGGAGAAGGCGAGCAGTACTTC; CDR3 protein: CASSLKAPTLAGEGEQYF
D gene: TRBD2; J gene: TRBJ2-4; clone size: .; V gene: TRBV12-3/TRBV12-4; CDR3 DNA: TGTGCCAGCGGAACCCGGGGGGGCGACGGGGGCCAAAACATTCAGTACTTC; CDR3 protein: CASGTRGGDGGQNIQYF
D gene: TRBD2; J gene: TRBJ2-3; clone size: many; V gene: TRBV7-8; CDR3 DNA: TGTGCCAGCAGCTCACCTTGGACTAGCGGCACAGATACGCAGTATTTT; CDR3 protein: CASSSPWTSGTDTQYF
D gene: .; J gene: TRBJ1-5; clone size: few; V gene: TRBV7-2; CDR3 DNA: TGTGCCAGCAGCTTAGCGCTAGGCCCCGGTCAGCCCCAGCATTTT; CDR3 protein: CASSLALGPGQPQHF
D gene: .; J gene: TRBJ1-5; clone size: few; V gene: TRBV7-9; CDR3 DNA: TGTGCCAGCAGCCTCTCAGGGGAAAGCAATCAGCCCCAGCATTTT; CDR3 protein: CASSLSGESNQPQHF
D gene: .; J gene: TRBJ1-1; clone size: .; V gene: TRBV7-9; CDR3 DNA: TGTGCCAGCAGCACCGGACCAGGGAACACTGAAGCTTTCTTT; CDR3 protein: CASSTGPGNTEAFF
D gene: .; J gene: TRBJ2-7; clone size: .; V gene: TRBV2; CDR3 DNA: TGTGCCAGCATCGCAGGGAACTACGAGCAGTACTTC; CDR3 protein: CASIAGNYEQYF
D gene: .; J gene: TRBJ2-7; clone size: .; V gene: TRBV7-4; CDR3 DNA: TGTGCCAGCGAACGGGACCCGGGGGCCCTCGAGCAGTACTTC; CDR3 protein: CASERDPGALEQYF
D gene: .; J gene: TRBJ1-2; clone size: many; V gene: TRBV7-2; CDR3 DNA: TGTGCCAGCAGCCGACTGGATTCTAACTATGGCTACACCTTC; CDR3 protein: CASSRLDSNYGYTF
D gene: TRBD2; J gene: TRBJ2-3; clone size: .; V gene: TRBV6-1; CDR3 DNA: TGTGCCAGCAGGCCTAAGGTAGCGGGAGTAACAGATACGCAGTATTTT; CDR3 protein: CASRPKVAGVTDTQYF
D gene: .; J gene: TRBJ1-4; clone size: .; V gene: TRBV19; CDR3 DNA: TGTGCCAGTAGTAGTCGGACAAATGAAAAACTGTTTTTT; CDR3 protein: CASSSRTNEKLFF
D gene: .; J gene: TRBJ2-1; clone size: .; V gene: TRBV30; CDR3 DNA: TGTGCCTGGAGTGTACCGGGAAGGGATGAGCAGTTCTTC; CDR3 protein: CAWSVPGRDEQFF
D gene: .; J gene: TRBJ2-1; clone size: .; V gene: TRBV12-3/TRBV12-4; CDR3 DNA: TGTGCCAGCAGGGGGCAGGACGGTGAGCAGTTCTTC; CDR3 protein: CASRGQDGEQFF
D gene: .; J gene: TRBJ1-1; clone size: few; V gene: TRBV7-6; CDR3 DNA: TGTGCCAGCAGCTTAACGGGCAAGGGTTCTGAAGCTTTCTTT; CDR3 protein: CASSLTGKGSEAFF
D gene: TRBD1; J gene: TRBJ2-1; clone size: .; V gene: TRBV10-3; CDR3 DNA: TGTGCCGCAAACAGGGGACAGAATGAGCAGTTCTTC; CDR3 protein: CAANRGQNEQFF
D gene: .; J gene: TRBJ2-7; clone size: .; V gene: TRBV12-3/TRBV12-4; CDR3 DNA: TGTGCCAGCAGCCACGGACATGGTTACGAGCAGTACTTC; CDR3 protein: CASSHGHGYEQYF
D gene: .; J gene: TRBJ2-1; clone size: .; V gene: TRBV7-6; CDR3 DNA: TGTGCCAGCAGCCTTCGCAGGAGGCCATTGCCGAATGAGCAGTTCTTC; CDR3 protein: CASSLRRRPLPNEQFF
D gene: .; J gene: TRBJ2-3; clone size: few; V gene: TRBV5-1; CDR3 DNA: TGCGCCAGCAGCTTGGAACGGGTGCTTGGAGATACGCAGTATTTT; CDR3 protein: CASSLERVLGDTQYF
D gene: .; J gene: TRBJ2-3; clone size: few; V gene: TRBV24-1; CDR3 DNA: TGTGCCACCAGTGATTTGCAGGACCCAGCAGATACGCAGTATTTT; CDR3 protein: CATSDLQDPADTQYF
D gene: .; J gene: TRBJ1-1; clone size: few; V gene: TRBV4-2; CDR3 DNA: TGTGCCAGCAGCCAAGATGGGCTGGCTTTCTTT; CDR3 protein: CASSQDGLAFF
D gene: TRBD2; J gene: TRBJ2-4; clone size: .; V gene: TRBV6-5; CDR3 DNA: TGTGCCAGCAGTTACTCCCGACTAGCGAAAAACATTCAGTACTTC; CDR3 protein: CASSYSRLAKNIQYF
D gene: .; J gene: TRBJ1-5; clone size: .; V gene: TRBV7-8; CDR3 DNA: TGTGCCAGCAGCTACCAGACCGGGAGCCTCAGGAGCAATCAGCCCCAGCATTTT; CDR3 protein: CASSYQTGSLRSNQPQHF
D gene: .; J gene: TRBJ2-1; clone size: many; V gene: TRBV7-2; CDR3 DNA: TGTGCCAGCAGCTTCGGGACTCCCTCCTACAATGAGCAGTTCTTC; CDR3 protein: CASSFGTPSYNEQFF
D gene: .; J gene: TRBJ1-2; clone size: few; V gene: TRBV12-3/TRBV12-4; CDR3 DNA: TGTGCCAGCAGTTTTGGGGATGCCTATGGCTACACCTTC; CDR3 protein: CASSFGDAYGYTF